Listed below are T cell receptor beta chains from one sample, sequenced in a study of T cells in Graves' hyperthyroidism and ophthalmopathy. TCRdb analysed the multiplex PCR reads with MiXCR anew, one entry per CDR3 protein. The data contain some 360,000 distinct CDR3 sequences, 15% to 20% of them singletons. Sequenced sample: blood. The receptors here all came from a middle-aged woman with Graves' ophthalmopathy. Each CDR3 is given with its conserved first and last residue. The D gene is left open where the match is weak. Only part of the rows carry a size: once, few, many, or a class if the clone is expanded.

TGTGCCATCAGTGCAGGGTCTGGAAACACCATATATTTT	CAISAGSGNTIYF	.	TRBV10-3	TRBJ1-3	many
TGTGCCAGCAGAGCGCCGGGGGACTCCTACGAGCAGTACTTC	CASRAPGDSYEQYF	.	TRBV6-1	TRBJ2-7	many
TGTGCCAGCAGTTCCACATTCCGGGACGGGGGGCGCCGGCAGCCCCAGCATTTT	CASSSTFRDGGRRQPQHF	.	TRBV27	TRBJ1-5	.
TGCAGCGTTTTGAGCGAGGGGGGCGAGCAGTACTTC	CSVLSEGGEQYF	.	TRBV29-1	TRBJ2-7	many
TGTGCCTGGAGTTTCGGGGGAGAGACCCAGTACTTC	CAWSFGGETQYF	.	TRBV30	TRBJ2-5	many
TGTGCCAGCAGTTTCCAACTCCGACGGACAGAAGTCCCCCGGTATGGCTACACCTTC	CASSFQLRRTEVPRYGYTF	.	TRBV28	TRBJ1-2	.
TGTGCCAGCAGCCAAAGGGGCGGCTATGGCTACACCTTC	CASSQRGGYGYTF	.	TRBV14	TRBJ1-2	many
TGTGCCAGCAGGGGAATCAACGACTATGGCTACACCTTC	CASRGINDYGYTF	.	TRBV2	TRBJ1-2	many
TGTGCCAGCAGCCAAGATCTCGAAGAGAAGGGATACACCATATATTTT	CASSQDLEEKGYTIYF	.	TRBV14	TRBJ1-3	many
TGTGCCAGCAGTGGGGGGACAGCACGCTCTAACTATGGCTACATCTTC	CASSGGTARSNYGYIF	TRBD1	TRBV28	TRBJ1-2	.
TGTGCCAGCAGCCCGACTCAGAACTATGGCTACACCTTC	CASSPTQNYGYTF	.	TRBV7-3	TRBJ1-2	many
TGTGCCAGCAAGACAGGGAGGGGTTTCGAGCAGTACTTC	CASKTGRGFEQYF	.	TRBV11-2	TRBJ2-7	.
TGTGCCAGCAGCAATGTAGGGGGGCCTGGAAACACCATATATTTT	CASSNVGGPGNTIYF	.	TRBV7-2	TRBJ1-3	many
TGTGCCAGCAGTGCATCCCCAATGGAAAGCTATGGCTACACCTTC	CASSASPMESYGYTF	.	TRBV28	TRBJ1-2	many
TGTGCCAGCAGTGAAAGTATTGGGGCAGAAGCCGTGATAGCCAAAAACATTCAGTACTTC	CASSESIGAEAVIAKNIQYF	.	TRBV6-1	TRBJ2-4	.
TGTGCCAGCAGCCTCGTTAGTTTGGAGACCCAGTACTTC	CASSLVSLETQYF	.	TRBV27	TRBJ2-5	.
TGTGCCAGCAGCCCCCTTGGGGGACAGCCACCCCTCCACTTT	CASSPLGGQPPLHF	TRBD1	TRBV11-2	TRBJ1-6	few
TGTGCCAGCAGCCTCGCTGGGGACAGGGGTCCTTACTTC	CASSLAGDRGPYF	TRBD1	TRBV7-2	TRBJ2-7	many
TGTGCCAGCAGCGTAGGATCACAGGGGACGCAGACCCAGTACTTC	CASSVGSQGTQTQYF	TRBD1	TRBV9	TRBJ2-5	.
TGTGCCAGCAGCTTAATTTCGGGACAGGCCAACGAGCAGTACTTC	CASSLISGQANEQYF	TRBD1	TRBV11-2	TRBJ2-7	many
TGTGCCAGCAGCTTAGCAGGAGGGGGGCTGACCTACGAGCAGTACTTC	CASSLAGGGLTYEQYF	.	TRBV7-2	TRBJ2-7	many
TGTGCCAGCAGCTCCCGAAGAGCAGGGACCCACCTTGGAAACACCATATATTTT	CASSSRRAGTHLGNTIYF	.	TRBV11-2	TRBJ1-3	many
TGTGCCAGCAGTTCCCCAGGTGTGGGGCAACCGTCCAAAAACATTCAGTACTTC	CASSSPGVGQPSKNIQYF	.	TRBV12-3/TRBV12-4	TRBJ2-4	many
TGTGCCAGCAGTTTACGGTCTCCCCCATGGGTTCTACGGACTACATGGGATGGCTACACCTTC	CASSLRSPPWVLRTTWDGYTF	.	TRBV28	TRBJ1-2	many
TGTGCCAGCAGTTACGGCGACGAGCAGTACTTC	CASSYGDEQYF	.	TRBV6-5	TRBJ2-7	many
TGCGCCAGCAGTGAGCCGAAATCGGGACAGGGAAGAGAGACCCAGTACTTC	CASSEPKSGQGRETQYF	TRBD1	TRBV10-1	TRBJ2-5	many
TGTGCCAGTAGCCTAGCGGGATGGGAGACCCAGTACTTC	CASSLAGWETQYF	TRBD2	TRBV19	TRBJ2-5	many
TGTGCCAGCAATGAAGGGAGGGCCCCCGGGGAGCTGTTTTTT	CASNEGRAPGELFF	TRBD2	TRBV9	TRBJ2-2	many
TGTGCCAGCAGTTTATCCCGGGGTCCCACCGGGGAGCTGTTTTTT	CASSLSRGPTGELFF	.	TRBV27	TRBJ2-2	many
TGTGCCAGCTCCGGATCTAACTATGGCTACACCTTC	CASSGSNYGYTF	.	TRBV2	TRBJ1-2	.
TGTGCCAGCAGCAACTTCAACGCCCGGACTTTCTTT	CASSNFNARTFF	.	TRBV7-8	TRBJ1-1	many